The 14 T cell receptor gamma chains below all came from one sample that was sequenced in a study of intestinal T cells in coeliac disease. Genomic DNA came from ten approximately 4.7-µm formalin-fixed paraffin-embedded scrolls per case. Using approximately 0.2 ug of biopsy DNA, TRG was amplified with LymphoTrack primers. TCRdb re-called clones from the multiplex PCR reads using CATT. The data contain over a thousand gamma-chain clones, 50% to 70% of them singletons. The source material was a duodenal biopsy. These receptors all come from a human donor with celiac disease.

This chain uses TRGV3 with TRGJ1 or TRGJ2. V dropped 0 bases and J dropped 10; count of bases not matched to a gene: 6. CDR1 is VTNTFY, CDR2 YDVSTARD, per germline (reference sequence). This CDR3 has 12 amino acids. The CDR3 loop is CATWDRRRKKLF. DNA of the CDR3: TGTGCCACCTGGGACAGGCGTAGAAAGAAACTCTTT.

This clone is labeled large. The V and J genes are TRGV9 and TRGJ1 or TRGJ2. The V gene's germline CDR1 is GITISATS and CDR2 ISYDGTV (reference sequence). V shed 4 bases, J shed 9 bases, and the junction held 6 bases outside the gene matches. The CDR3 has 11 amino acids. The DNA for the CDR3 is TGTGCCTTGTGGGAACCGACTAAGAAACTCTTT. Translated: CALWEPTKKLF.

The chain joins TRGV2 to TRGJ1 or TRGJ2. The ends lost 3 bases at V and 6 bases at J; junction bases unmatched: 8. The CDR3 has 13 residues. Germline V gives CDR1 EGSNGY, CDR2 YDSYNSKV. The CDR3 bases are TGTGCCACCTGGGACCTTTGTCCTTATAAGAAACTCTTT. Its protein is CATWDLCPYKKLF.

This chain links TRGV4 with TRGJ1 or TRGJ2. The CDR3 has 11 residues. The V gene's germline CDR1 is EGSTGY and CDR2 YDSYTSSV. The J segment lost 4 bases and the V segment lost 5 bases, leaving 2 bases of the junction unmatched. Written as DNA, the CDR3 is TGTGCCACCTGGGGGTATTATAAGAAACTCTTT. It specifies CATWGYYKKLF.

This clone was observed a few times. A read error may account for a junction end that differs from germline. This sequence joins TRGV8 and TRGJ1 or TRGJ2. The CDR3 has 13 amino acids. Germline V gene sequence: CDR1 VENAVY, CDR2 YDSYNSRV. CDR3 nucleotides: TGTGCCATCTGGGATACTGATTATTATAAGAAACTCTTT. Its protein product is CAIWDTDYYKKLF.

Written as DNA, the CDR3 is TGTGCTGCGTGGGGGGGGGGGGCATATAAGAAACTCTTT. Protein sequence: CAAWGGGAYKKLF. The chain employs TRGV10 and TRGJ1 or TRGJ2. TRGV10 belongs to the ORF category, with a function that is uncertain. Trimming took 8 bases from V and 7 from J; bases not matched to a gene: 12. CDR3 length: 13 residues.

The gene calls are TRGV3 and TRGJP1. The CDR3 is made up of 18 amino acids. Germline CDR1 is VTNTFY and CDR2 is YDVSTARD (reference sequence). Trimming removed 3 bases from V and 0 bases from J; junction bases left unmatched: 13. This CDR3 is CATWDELPLDTTGWFKIF. DNA of the CDR3: TGTGCCACCTGGGACGAGCTTCCTCTAGATACCACTGGTTGGTTCAAGATATTT.

By frequency in the sample, this clone is large. V is TRGV3 and J is TRGJ1 or TRGJ2. The CDR3 covers 13 residues. V trimming: 0 bases; J trimming: 7 bases; junction bases outside the gene matches: 6. Germline loops: CDR1 VTNTFY, CDR2 YDVSTARD (reference sequence). The CDR3 loop reads CATWDRPGYKKLF. CDR3 sequence (DNA): TGTGCCACCTGGGACAGGCCAGGGTATAAGAAACTCTTT.

The chain employs TRGV10 and TRGJP1. TRGV10 is classed as an ORF, of uncertain function. After removal of 8 bases from V and 6 bases from J, the junction contained 10 bases not matched to a gene. This CDR3 spans 14 amino acids. CDR3 amino acids: CAAWAWAAGWFKIF. The CDR3 DNA sequence: TGTGCTGCGTGGGCCTGGGCCGCTGGTTGGTTCAAGATATTT.

As concerns this clone: A much larger clone is a single base away; this may be a read error. The chain has TRGV10 and TRGJP1. The J call is in doubt because the DNA end fits TRGJP better. TRGV10 is an ORF; its function is uncertain. The CDR3 has 16 amino acids. CDR3 in DNA: TGTGCTGCGTGGGATTATTTCCTTCAGAATGGTTGGTTCAAGGTATTT. This sequence encodes CAAWDYFLQNGWFKVF.

This clone is large by share. The chain carries TRGV9 and TRGJ1 or TRGJ2. Germline V gives CDR1 GITISATS, CDR2 ISYDGTV (reference sequence). Trimming cost V 0 bases and J 0 bases; bases outside gene matches: 2. There are 14 residues in the CDR3. For the CDR3, the DNA is TGTGCCTTGTGGGAGGTGCAGAATTATTATAAGAAACTCTTT. It yields the protein CALWEVQNYYKKLF.

As to this clone: This sequence may be a read error, since a much larger clone differs from it by one base. The identical CDR3 is also encoded by other nucleotide sequences in the sample. J is TRGJP1 and V is TRGV4. Losses at the gene ends were 4 bases for V and 3 bases for J; bases not matched to a gene: 11. Germline CDR1 and CDR2: EGSTGY and YDSYTSSV. The CDR3 is made up of 16 amino acids. The DNA for the CDR3 is TGTGCCACCTGGGACGGGCCCGGGTCCACTGGTTGGTTCAAGATATTT. Residues: CATWDGPGSTGWFKIF.

The chain uses TRGV3 and TRGJ1 or TRGJ2. Germline trimming cut 3 bases from V and 5 bases from J; bases unmatched to any gene: 10. Germline loops: CDR1 VTNTFY, CDR2 YDVSTARD (reference sequence). The length of the CDR3 is 14 residues. CDR3 amino acids: CATWDSVWDYKKLF. Written as DNA, the CDR3 is TGTGCCACCTGGGACTCGGTTTGGGATTATAAGAAACTCTTT.

In its sample, this clone ranks as large. This rearrangement joins TRGV2 to TRGJ1 or TRGJ2. The trim removed 0 bases at V and 4 bases at J, leaving 3 bases unmatched. CDR1 is EGSNGY and CDR2 is YDSYNSKV in the germline V gene. The length of the CDR3 is 13 residues. The CDR3 loop reads CATWDGAYYKKLF. The CDR3 coding sequence is TGTGCCACCTGGGACGGGGCGTATTATAAGAAACTCTTT.